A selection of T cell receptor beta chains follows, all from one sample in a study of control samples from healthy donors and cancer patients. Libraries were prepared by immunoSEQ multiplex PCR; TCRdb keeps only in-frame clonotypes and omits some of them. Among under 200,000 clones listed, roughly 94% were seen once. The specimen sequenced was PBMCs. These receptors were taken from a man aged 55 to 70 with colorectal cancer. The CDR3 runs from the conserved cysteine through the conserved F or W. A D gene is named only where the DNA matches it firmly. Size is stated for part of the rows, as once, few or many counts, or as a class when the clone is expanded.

DNA: TGCGCCAGCAGCTTGAGTGGTGAAAATCAGCCCCAGCATTTT; CDR3: CASSLSGENQPQHF; V: TRBV5-1; J: TRBJ1-5; size: -; D: -
DNA: TGTGCCAGCAGCTTATGGGGGGTTGGGGAGACCCAGTACTTC; CDR3: CASSLWGVGETQYF; V: TRBV5-5; J: TRBJ2-5; size: -; D: -
DNA: TGTGCCATCAAAAGTCCAACGGGGGGAGGTACAGATACGCAGTATTTT; CDR3: CAIKSPTGGGTDTQYF; V: TRBV10-3; J: TRBJ2-3; size: -; D: TRBD2
DNA: TGTGCCAGCAGCCCTGGACTAGCGGGGGGACGCGCTTCGGAGACCCAGTACTTC; CDR3: CASSPGLAGGRASETQYF; V: TRBV7-2; J: TRBJ2-5; size: once; D: TRBD2
DNA: TGCGCCAGCAGCCACGACAGGGTGGGTGAAAAACTGTTTTTT; CDR3: CASSHDRVGEKLFF; V: TRBV4-1; J: TRBJ1-4; size: -; D: TRBD1
DNA: TGTGCCAGCAGGTTACAGGGTTTGGATGAAAAACTGTTTTTT; CDR3: CASRLQGLDEKLFF; V: TRBV2; J: TRBJ1-4; size: -; D: -
DNA: TGCGCCAGCAACCCTCGACAGGGGGGCACAGATACGCAGTATTTT; CDR3: CASNPRQGGTDTQYF; V: TRBV5-1; J: TRBJ2-3; size: -; D: TRBD1
DNA: TGTGCCAGCAGTTTCAGGGCTGGAAACACCATATATTTT; CDR3: CASSFRAGNTIYF; V: TRBV27; J: TRBJ1-3; size: -; D: -
DNA: TGTGCCAGCAGCCAATTCGGCCCCACGGCCGGGGAGCTGTTTTTT; CDR3: CASSQFGPTAGELFF; V: TRBV3-1/TRBV3-2; J: TRBJ2-2; size: -; D: -
DNA: TGCGCCAGCAGCTTGGCACCCGACAGGGCGAACACTGAAGCTTTCTTT; CDR3: CASSLAPDRANTEAFF; V: TRBV5-1; J: TRBJ1-1; size: once; D: TRBD1
DNA: TGTGCCAGTAGTCCCAGGACAGGGGGACGAAGAGGGGCCAACGTCCTGACTTTC; CDR3: CASSPRTGGRRGANVLTF; V: TRBV19; J: TRBJ2-6; size: -; D: TRBD1
DNA: TGTGCCAGTAGTGACAGGGGGAGAGGAACAGATACGCAGTATTTT; CDR3: CASSDRGRGTDTQYF; V: TRBV19; J: TRBJ2-3; size: once; D: TRBD1
DNA: TGTGCCAGCAGCCCTGGACCGGGACGCGGGGATAATTCACCCCTCCACTTT; CDR3: CASSPGPGRGDNSPLHF; V: TRBV3-1/TRBV3-2; J: TRBJ1-6; size: -; D: -
DNA: TGTGCCAGCAGCCAAGACCCCACCGGGACAGGGGGCTTTGGCTACACCTTC; CDR3: CASSQDPTGTGGFGYTF; V: TRBV3-1/TRBV3-2; J: TRBJ1-2; size: -; D: TRBD1
DNA: TGCGCCAGCAGCTTGAGTCGGGGAAACACTGAAGCTTTCTTT; CDR3: CASSLSRGNTEAFF; V: TRBV5-1; J: TRBJ1-1; size: -; D: -
DNA: TGTGCCAGCAGTTCCGGACAGAATCCATACGAGCAGTACTTC; CDR3: CASSSGQNPYEQYF; V: TRBV6-5; J: TRBJ2-7; size: -; D: -
DNA: TGTGCCAGCAGCTCCTCCAGGGGGAGTTTTTCACCCCTCCACTTT; CDR3: CASSSSRGSFSPLHF; V: TRBV7-2; J: TRBJ1-6; size: -; D: TRBD1
DNA: TGCGCCAGCAGCTTGGACCAAGAGACCCAGTACTTC; CDR3: CASSLDQETQYF; V: TRBV5-1; J: TRBJ2-5; size: -; D: -
DNA: TGTGCCAGTAGTCCCGCTAGCGGGGGGGAGAACGAGCAGTACTTC; CDR3: CASSPASGGENEQYF; V: TRBV19; J: TRBJ2-7; size: -; D: TRBD2
DNA: TGTGCCAGCAGCCCGGGGCGGACTCCCCTCACAGATACGCAGTATTTT; CDR3: CASSPGRTPLTDTQYF; V: TRBV5-4; J: TRBJ2-3; size: -; D: -
DNA: TGCGCCAGCCGGTTGTACAGCTCAAACACTGAAGCTTTCTTT; CDR3: CASRLYSSNTEAFF; V: TRBV5-1; J: TRBJ1-1; size: -; D: -
DNA: TGTGCCAGTAGTACTACAGGGATCTTAGCCAAAAACATTCAGTACTTC; CDR3: CASSTTGILAKNIQYF; V: TRBV19; J: TRBJ2-4; size: -; D: -
DNA: TGTGCCAGCAGTTTAGCAAACGTAGGAGGCTATGGCTACACCTTC; CDR3: CASSLANVGGYGYTF; V: TRBV7-2; J: TRBJ1-2; size: -; D: -
DNA: TGTGCCAGCTCACTCCTACAGGGGTCAGCTAACTATGGCTACACCTTC; CDR3: CASSLLQGSANYGYTF; V: TRBV18; J: TRBJ1-2; size: once; D: TRBD1
DNA: TGTGCCAGCAGCTTGATCCTAAGGGGGGCAGGAGGCTACACCTTC; CDR3: CASSLILRGAGGYTF; V: TRBV5-4; J: TRBJ1-2; size: -; D: -
DNA: TGCGCCAGCAGCTTGGACAGGGGGGACTATGGCTACACCTTC; CDR3: CASSLDRGDYGYTF; V: TRBV5-1; J: TRBJ1-2; size: -; D: TRBD1
DNA: TGTGCCAGCAGCTCCCCGGAGGCGAACACCGGGGAGCTGTTTTTT; CDR3: CASSSPEANTGELFF; V: TRBV7-6; J: TRBJ2-2; size: -; D: -
DNA: TGTGCCATCTCCCGATCCGGACATAATGAAAAACTGTTTTTT; CDR3: CAISRSGHNEKLFF; V: TRBV10-3; J: TRBJ1-4; size: -; D: -
DNA: TGCGCCAGCAGCCAGGGGACTAGCGGGTACTACGAGCAGTACTTC; CDR3: CASSQGTSGYYEQYF; V: TRBV4-3; J: TRBJ2-7; size: -; D: TRBD2
DNA: TGTGCCAGCAGCCCTCAAGTTTTT; CDR3: CASSPQVF; V: TRBV11-2; J: TRBJ2-2; size: once; D: -
DNA: TGTGCCAGTAGTACAGGGTCGGTGGTCACAGATACGCAGTATTTT; CDR3: CASSTGSVVTDTQYF; V: TRBV19; J: TRBJ2-3; size: -; D: -
DNA: TGTGCCAGCAGTTCAGGAGCTTATGGCTACACCTTC; CDR3: CASSSGAYGYTF; V: TRBV12-3/TRBV12-4; J: TRBJ1-2; size: -; D: -
DNA: TGTGCCAGCAGTAGACAGGGGCCAGTTTACAATGAGCAGTTCTTC; CDR3: CASSRQGPVYNEQFF; V: TRBV27; J: TRBJ2-1; size: -; D: TRBD1
DNA: TGTGCCAGCGGACTAGACCGGGACAGGCCTTCCTACGAGCAGTACTTC; CDR3: CASGLDRDRPSYEQYF; V: TRBV7-8; J: TRBJ2-7; size: -; D: -
DNA: TGTGCCAGCAGTTACCCAGACAGGGGGCGCGGAAAACTGTTTTTT; CDR3: CASSYPDRGRGKLFF; V: TRBV6-6; J: TRBJ1-4; size: -; D: TRBD1
DNA: TGTGCCAGCAGTTACATCGGGGGGGCTGAGACTGAAGCTTTCTTT; CDR3: CASSYIGGAETEAFF; V: TRBV6-2/TRBV6-3; J: TRBJ1-1; size: -; D: -
DNA: TGTGCCAGCAGCTTAGACCAGACAGGGCCAGATACGCAGTATTTT; CDR3: CASSLDQTGPDTQYF; V: TRBV11-2; J: TRBJ2-3; size: -; D: TRBD1
DNA: TGCAGCGCCGGACAGGGGAGGACAGATACGCAGTATTTT; CDR3: CSAGQGRTDTQYF; V: TRBV29-1; J: TRBJ2-3; size: -; D: TRBD1
DNA: TGTGCCAGTAGTACCGCGGGGTCCTATAGCAATCAGCCCCAGCATTTT; CDR3: CASSTAGSYSNQPQHF; V: TRBV19; J: TRBJ1-5; size: -; D: -
DNA: TGTGCCAGTAGACAGGCGAACACAGATACGCAGTATTTT; CDR3: CASRQANTDTQYF; V: TRBV19; J: TRBJ2-3; size: -; D: -
DNA: TGTGCCAGTAGTATGGGGGCAGGGGTTAATGAGCAGTTCTTC; CDR3: CASSMGAGVNEQFF; V: TRBV19; J: TRBJ2-1; size: once; D: -
DNA: TGCGCCAGCAGTCAATGCGCCAGGAGACAAGAGACCCAGTACTTC; CDR3: CASSQCARRQETQYF; V: TRBV23-1; J: TRBJ2-5; size: -; D: -
DNA: TGTGCCAGCAGTCGCCTTGGGCGGGGGGTTTACGAGCAGTACTTC; CDR3: CASSRLGRGVYEQYF; V: TRBV6-5; J: TRBJ2-7; size: -; D: TRBD2
DNA: TGTGCCACCAGTGATAGGGGCGGTAGCGGGGAGTCACAAGAGACCCAGTACTTC; CDR3: CATSDRGGSGESQETQYF; V: TRBV24-1; J: TRBJ2-5; size: -; D: TRBD2